Given below is one T cell receptor (beta chain) in context. The CDR3 totals 16 residues. The germline V gene encodes CDR1 LNHDA and CDR2 SQIVND (reference sequence). V lost 4 bases to trimming and J lost 1 base; unmatched junction nucleotides: 7. The data belong to a study of blood T cell repertoires in COVID-19. The method was immunoSEQ multiplex PCR; TCRdb's version includes in-frame clones alone and lacks a portion of them. The repertoire holds about 320,000 clones, 75% to 90% seen once, with under 2% in the top ten. Each participant's cohort was designated according to participant-reported clinical history.

Source material: PBMCs or T cells enriched from blood (not recorded which). The origin of this receptor is a woman in her twenties or thirties who had been exposed to COVID-19. The chain joins TRBV19 to TRBJ2-3; 8 bases map to TRBD2. As DNA, the CDR3 is TGTGCCAGTAGTACCTTCGCGACTAGCGGCACAGATACGCAGTATTTT. Translating it yields CASSTFATSGTDTQYF.